The sequence of this TCR beta chain was determined in a study of metastatic and nonmetastatic thyroid tumors. Trimming removed 3 bases at V and 1 base at J, with 13 bases between. This CDR3 spans 14 amino acids. Germline V CDR1 and CDR2: DFQATT, SNEGSKA (reference sequence). TCRdb reprocessed the PCR reads via MiXCR. The table records approximately 24,000 clones, more than 12% of them present only once. The entire patient cohort was treatment-naive prior to thyroid surgery. This chain joins TRBV20-1 and TRBJ2-7; D is possibly TRBD1 (6 bases). This TCR was sampled from a female donor with papillary thyroid cancer or a benign thyroid nodule (not recorded which). Some clones in this sample may be carry-over from other donors' samples. The sequencing sample was made of blood. In DNA form, the CDR3 reads TGCAGTGCTAGCGGACAGCAGAATTCCTACGAGCAGTACTTC. Amino acids: CSASGQQNSYEQYF.